The T cell receptor (beta chain) under discussion was sequenced for a study of ipilimumab plus nivolumab after autologous stem cell transplantation. Study background: Typical patient got about 5 ipilimumab doses and about eight nivolumab doses (median). The myeloma group: high-risk transplant-naive, or relapse within 3 years after first autologous transplant.

The CDR3 has 16 amino acids. V lost 1 base and J 2 bases, leaving 12 bases between the germline ends. CDR1 and CDR2 from the germline V gene are SGHTA and FQGNSA. Clones were read by immunoSEQ multiplex PCR, and TCRdb kept only the in-frame ones, dropping some. The sample carries some 44,000 clones, more than 70% recorded once. This sequence was found in a male donor with multiple myeloma. V usage is TRBV7-2 and J usage is TRBJ1-3; D remains ambiguous. Sample: PBMCs, taken in a trial of ipilimumab plus nivolumab as post-transplant consolidation. The CDR3 reads CASSLVVSSPGNTIYF. DNA for the CDR3: TGTGCCAGCAGCTTAGTCGTTTCCAGCCCTGGAAACACCATATATTTT.